These T cell receptor beta chains were read from a single sample in a study of blood T cell repertoires in COVID-19. Repertoires were generated with immunoSEQ multiplex PCR, while TCRdb's copy carries only in-frame clones and drops some. The data show some 40,000 clones, roughly 87% seen once. Sequenced input: peripheral blood. Receptors originate from a man aged 55-75 years with acute or convalescent COVID-19. The CDR3 runs from the conserved cysteine through the conserved F or W. D genes are given only for firm matches. Some rows have no size entry. The others give once, few or many, or a class for an expanded clone.

>TRBV10-3|NA|NA|14|TRBJ1-1
TGTGCCATCAGTGAGTGGGGGGGAGGCACTGAAGCTTTCTTT
CAISEWGGGTEAFF
>TRBV20-1|NA|NA|11|TRBJ2-7
TGCAGTGTGTCACGAGGGCACGAGCAGTACTTC
CSVSRGHEQYF
>TRBV5-1|once|TRBD2|14|TRBJ2-7
TGCGCCAGCAGCTTGGGACTAGCGGGAGACGAGCAGTACTTC
CASSLGLAGDEQYF
>TRBV18|NA|TRBD2|14|TRBJ2-7
TGTGCCAGCTCACCGAGGGAGGGCCCATACGAGCAGTACTTC
CASSPREGPYEQYF
>TRBV5-8|NA|TRBD1|14|TRBJ1-1
TGTGCCAGTGGGTCTCCCGGACAGGGGGCTGAAGCTTTCTTT
CASGSPGQGAEAFF
>TRBV6-1|NA|NA|17|TRBJ2-1
TGTGCCAGCAGTGAACAATTTGGAGGGAGGGCCAGGGGTGAGCAGTTCTTC
CASSEQFGGRARGEQFF
>TRBV19|NA|TRBD1|14|TRBJ2-1
TGTGCCAGTAGTATCCGCGACAGGGGATTTGAGCAGTTCTTC
CASSIRDRGFEQFF
>TRBV2|NA|TRBD2|18|TRBJ2-5
TGTGCCAGCAGTGAAGGTCGGCTAGCGGGAGGTCGGCAAGAGACCCAGTACTTC
CASSEGRLAGGRQETQYF
>TRBV19|NA|NA|14|TRBJ1-1
TGTGCCAGTAGAAAAGGGGGAGTGGGGACTGAAGCTTTCTTT
CASRKGGVGTEAFF
>TRBV2|NA|TRBD1|15|TRBJ2-1
TGTGCCAGCAGTGAACGACAGGGGGCGATTAATGAGCAGTTCTTC
CASSERQGAINEQFF
>TRBV7-8|NA|NA|17|TRBJ2-2
TGTGCCAGCAGCTTAGGGTTTAGGACAGCCTTCACCGGGGAGCTGTTTTTT
CASSLGFRTAFTGELFF
>TRBV7-2|NA|NA|16|TRBJ2-1
TGTGCCAGCAGCTTAACCACAGGGTTACTCTACAATGAGCAGTTCTTC
CASSLTTGLLYNEQFF
>TRBV9|NA|TRBD1|16|TRBJ2-6
TGTGCCAGCACCGTAGGACAGGGCTCCGGGGCCAACGTCCTGACTTTC
CASTVGQGSGANVLTF
>TRBV3-1/TRBV3-2|NA|NA|14|TRBJ2-1
TGTGCCAGCAGCCAGGGCACACCAAACAATGAGCAGTTCTTC
CASSQGTPNNEQFF
>TRBV6-5|NA|NA|13|TRBJ1-5
TGTGCCAGTGGGAGGAAGGGCAATCAGCCCCAGCATTTT
CASGRKGNQPQHF
>TRBV6-5|NA|NA|16|TRBJ2-1
TGTGCCAGCAGTTACCTGTCCGGGAGTGGCTACAATGAGCAGTTCTTC
CASSYLSGSGYNEQFF